Below are 22 T cell receptor beta chains sequenced from a single sample in a study of T cell responses to AZD1222 COVID-19 vaccine. Assay used: immunoSEQ multiplex PCR; TCRdb lists only in-frame clones, some missing. The repertoire holds some 110,000 clones, with roughly 87% as singletons. The sample consisted of peripheral blood, taken on day 0 of AZD1222 vaccination. These TCRs come from an adult in good health.

This clone was seen only a few times. The chain employs TRBV5-1 and TRBJ1-1; 7 nucleotides match TRBD1. CDR1 is SGHRS and CDR2 is YFSETQ in the germline V gene. The CDR3 is made up of 15 amino acids. Trimming took 4 bases from V and 6 from J; bases not matched to a gene: 12. The chain's CDR3 is CASSLEGASTPEAFF. For the CDR3, the DNA is TGCGCCAGCAGCCTCGAGGGGGCGAGTACCCCTGAAGCTTTCTTT.

The chain carries TRBV9 and TRBJ2-1; 10 nucleotides align to TRBD2. V gave up 3 bases and J gave up 6 bases; unmatched junction bases: 3. The CDR3 length is 14 residues. Germline V gene sequence: CDR1 SGDLS, CDR2 YYNGEE. The CDR3 region has the DNA TGTGCCAGCAGCGACCCTAGCGGGGGCAATGAGCAGTTCTTC. It specifies CASSDPSGGNEQFF.

The chain couples TRBV9 to TRBJ1-5; 7 nucleotides agree with TRBD1. After removal of 0 bases from V and 3 bases from J, the junction contained 6 bases not matched to a gene. The CDR3 runs 16 residues. Germline assignment: CDR1 SGDLS and CDR2 YYNGEE. The CDR3 DNA follows: TGTGCCAGCAGCGTAGATGGGGACAGCCACAATCAGCCCCAGCATTTT. Protein: CASSVDGDSHNQPQHF.

Notes on this clone: Being one base from a much bigger clone, this may be a read error. J is TRBJ1-6 and V is TRBV28; 7 bases map to TRBD1. The CDR3 runs to 15 residues. CDR1 and CDR2 from the germline V gene are MDHEN and SYDVKM. The CDR3 DNA follows: TGTGCCAGTAGCCACTCCGACAGGGAGGTTTCACCCCCCCACTTT. Translated, it gives CASSHSDREVSPPHF.

V usage is TRBV6-4 and J usage is TRBJ2-1; D is perhaps TRBD2 (6 bases). In germline, CDR1 is MRHNA, CDR2 SNTAGT. The CDR3 runs 14 residues. Trimming shortened V by 2 bases and J by 2 bases, and 7 bases separated the two germline ends. Here the CDR3 DNA reads TGTGCCAGCAGTGACACGGGAGCCTACAATGAGCAGTTCTTC. Its translation: CASSDTGAYNEQFF.

The gene calls are TRBV7-2 and TRBJ2-1; 9 bases map to TRBD1. CDR3 size: 18 residues. V shed 2 bases, J shed 6 bases, and the junction held 14 bases outside the gene matches. Germline CDR1 and CDR2: SGHTA and FQGNSA. The DNA of the CDR3 is TGTGCCAGCAGCTTATTGGGGGTAGGGACAGGGCGGAGCAATGAGCAGTTCTTC. Translated: CASSLLGVGTGRSNEQFF.

Remarks on this clone: The junction differs from germline at one of its ends, possibly a read error. The chain combines TRBV19 with TRBJ1-5; TRBD1 matches at 9 bases. The CDR3 spans 15 residues. Germline loops: CDR1 LNHDA, CDR2 SQIVND (reference sequence). CDR3 sequence: CASSINAEQGAAGYF. The CDR3 DNA follows: TGTGCCAGTAGTATTAATGCGGAACAGGGGGCGGCCGGCTATTTT.

The rearrangement joins TRBV27 to TRBJ2-1; D gene unclear. V lost 6 bases, J lost 3 bases, and 3 bases lay in between. The CDR3 is 11 residues long. Germline V gene sequence: CDR1 MNHEY, CDR2 SMNVEV (reference sequence). As DNA, the CDR3 is TGTGCCAGCAGCTACTACAATGAGCAGTTCTTC. Its protein is CASSYYNEQFF.

About this clone itself: Other nucleotide sequences in the sample specify the same CDR3. The chain combines TRBV2 with TRBJ1-5, with D possibly matching TRBD1 (5 bases). Deletions cut 3 bases from V and 4 bases from J, with 10 bases between. The CDR3 is 14 residues long. The germline V gene encodes CDR1 SNHLY and CDR2 FYNNEI. CDR3 DNA sequence: TGTGCCAGCAGTGAGGCTGGGGGAAATCAGCCCCAGCATTTT. Protein: CASSEAGGNQPQHF.

The chain joins TRBV3-1 (or the pseudogene TRBV3-2) to TRBJ1-1, with TRBD1 matching over 7 bases. CDR1 is LGHDT and CDR2 is YNNKEL in the germline V gene (reference sequence). V gave up 3 bases and J gave up 1 base; unmatched junction bases: 5. The CDR3 is made up of 15 amino acids. The CDR3 coding sequence is TGTGCCAGCAGCCAGTTGGGACAGCCGAACACTGAAGCTTTCTTT. Its translation: CASSQLGQPNTEAFF.

The chain joins TRBV12-5 to TRBJ2-3; the D gene could be TRBD1 or TRBD2 (5 bases each). Trimming took 1 base from V and 1 from J, leaving 9 bases between them. The CDR3 runs to 15 residues. The germline V gene has CDR1 LGHNT and CDR2 FRNRAP. The CDR3 DNA reads as TGTGCTAGTGGTTTGGGGCAGGGAGGCACAGATACGCAGTATTTT. Its protein is CASGLGQGGTDTQYF.

The chain combines TRBV7-3 with TRBJ1-3; 8 positions match TRBD1. The CDR3 length is 17 residues. Germline V gives CDR1 SGHTA, CDR2 FQGTGA. V lost 5 bases, J lost 2 bases, and 11 bases stayed unmatched. CDR3 region: CASSPKTLQGAGNTIYF. For the CDR3, the DNA is TGTGCCAGCAGCCCCAAAACCTTACAGGGGGCTGGAAACACCATATATTTT.

The CDR3 sequence is CASSETGTGGSPLHF. Written as DNA, the CDR3 is TGTGCCAGCAGCGAGACCGGGACAGGGGGTTCACCCCTCCACTTT. The chain joins TRBV7-2 to TRBJ1-6; TRBD1 aligns across 11 bases. Trimming at V came to 5 bases and at J to 9 bases, leaving 6 bases not matched to a gene. Germline V CDR1 and CDR2: SGHTA, FQGNSA. The CDR3 length is 15 residues.

This sequence joins TRBV12-3 or TRBV12-4 and TRBJ2-3; D ambiguous. The CDR3 runs to 13 residues. V lost 1 base and J lost 7, with 9 bases in between. CDR3 DNA sequence: TGTGCCAGCAGTTTAGGGGCACATAATACGCAGTATTTT. Translation: CASSLGAHNTQYF.

This chain joins TRBV29-1 and TRBJ2-7, with TRBD1 matching over 8 bases. Trimming cost V 3 bases and J 1 base; bases outside gene matches: 2. This CDR3 contains 13 residues. CDR1 and CDR2 from the germline V gene are SQVTM and ANQGSEA. The CDR3 loop reads CSVDTGGSYEQYF. The CDR3, as DNA: TGCAGCGTTGATACAGGGGGGTCCTACGAGCAGTACTTC.

The chain joins TRBV27 to TRBJ2-1; a possible D gene is TRBD2 (5 bases). V was trimmed by 5 bases and J by 6 bases, leaving 8 bases between them. CDR1 is MNHEY, CDR2 SMNVEV, per germline (reference sequence). This CDR3 comprises 12 residues. The CDR3 loop reads CASSPAGNEQFF. CDR3 bases: TGTGCCAGCAGTCCTGCGGGCAATGAGCAGTTCTTC.

V gene TRBV12-3 or TRBV12-4 combines with J gene TRBJ1-6, with no clear D. The V end was cut by 6 bases, the J end by 0 bases, with 3 bases between. This CDR3 has 13 amino acids. Here the CDR3 reads CASRSSYNSPLHF. CDR3 DNA sequence: TGTGCCAGCAGGAGCTCCTATAATTCACCCCTCCACTTT.

The chain employs TRBV27 and TRBJ2-1; D not resolved. Trimming stripped 4 bases from V and 4 bases from J, with 14 bases between. CDR3 length: 15 residues. Germline CDR1 and CDR2: MNHEY and SMNVEV (reference sequence). The CDR3, as DNA: TGTGCCAGCAGTTACGGAGTGTTGGGGTACAATGAGCAGTTCTTC. It is translated as CASSYGVLGYNEQFF.

The CDR3, as DNA: TGTGCCAGCAGCGTAGATAGCTCACCCCGAGGGGCCCAGTACTTC. This translates into CASSVDSSPRGAQYF. J is TRBJ2-5 and V is TRBV9; D tentatively reads TRBD1 or TRBD2 (5 bases each). Germline assignment: CDR1 SGDLS and CDR2 YYNGEE. V shed 0 bases and J shed 9 bases, with 18 bases lying between them. This CDR3 is 15 amino acids long.

The chain uses TRBV5-1 and TRBJ2-5; unclear D gene. The CDR3 totals 14 residues. V gave up 7 bases and J gave up 5 bases, with 18 bases separating them. Germline-derived CDR1 and CDR2 are SGHRS and YFSETQ. CDR3 residues: CASYREPDLETQYF. The CDR3, as DNA: TGCGCCAGCTACCGAGAGCCGGATTTGGAGACCCAGTACTTC. Full variable domain (missing parts from reference TRBV5-1 and TRBJ2-5): KAGVTQTPRYLIKTRGQQVTLSCSPISGHRSVSWYQQTPGQGLQFLFEYFSETQRNKGNFPGRFSGRQFSNSRSEMNVSTLELGDSALYLCASYREPDLETQYFGPGTRLLVL.

The chain carries TRBV2 and TRBJ2-7, with D unclear. Germline CDR1 is SNHLY and CDR2 is FYNNEI. V was pared by 6 bases and J by 4 bases, with 7 bases between. There are 11 residues in the CDR3. DNA of the CDR3: TGTGCCAGCAGCCCGTTATACGAGCAGTACTTC. Protein sequence: CASSPLYEQYF. The full variable domain, completed using reference TRBV2 and TRBJ2-7, is EPEVTQTPSHQVTQMGQEVILRCVPISNHLYFYWYRQILGQKVEFLVSFYNNEISEKSEIFDDQFSVERPDGSNFTLKIRSTKLEDSAMYFCASSPLYEQYFGPGTRLTVT.

For the CDR3, the DNA is TGCAGCGTTGAAGGGGGGCAGTTCTTC. Translated: CSVEGGQFF. The V gene is TRBV29-1, the J gene TRBJ2-1; D uncertain. The V end was cut by 1 base, the J end by 12 bases, with 4 bases between. This CDR3 region has 9 residues. Germline values: CDR1 SQVTM, CDR2 ANQGSEA.